These 16 T cell receptor beta chains came from one sample sequenced in a study of cytomegalovirus exposure and HLA in healthy donors. Primers: 60 Vbeta forward and 13 Jbeta reverse. Data came from immunoSEQ multiplex PCR; TCRdb stores just in-frame clones and leaves some out. The table lists 80,000 to 95,000 clones, 78% of them singletons. Sequenced: PBMCs. The origin of the receptors is a man aged 18 to 30 in good health and CMV-seropositive.

This clone was recorded once. This chain uses TRBV5-1 with TRBJ2-5; the D is unclear. V was cut by 5 bases and J by 2 bases, with 4 bases left in between. This CDR3 is built from 11 residues. The germline V gene encodes CDR1 SGHRS and CDR2 YFSETQ. The CDR3 DNA is TGCGCCAGCAGTATTCAAGAGACCCAGTACTTC. This encodes CASSIQETQYF.

The chain is built from TRBV7-2 and TRBJ1-1; D may be TRBD1 (6 bases). Germline loops: CDR1 SGHTA, CDR2 FQGNSA. This CDR3 is built from 13 residues. Trimming took 5 bases from V and 6 from J, leaving 13 bases between them. The CDR3 DNA follows: TGTGCCAGCAGCCCATGGACAGAGGCTGAAGCTTTCTTT. This sequence encodes CASSPWTEAEAFF.

The chain recombines TRBV4-1 with TRBJ2-1; 9 nucleotides match TRBD2. The CDR3 totals 16 residues. The trim removed 2 bases at V and 4 bases at J, leaving 6 bases unmatched. The V gene's germline CDR1 is MGHRA and CDR2 YSYEKL. CDR3 bases: TGCGCCAGCAGCCAAATAAAGCTAGCGGGGTACAATGAGCAGTTCTTC. The encoded protein is CASSQIKLAGYNEQFF.

This chain connects TRBV6-5 to TRBJ1-1, with 7 bases matching TRBD1. Germline trimming cut 2 bases from V and 6 bases from J; bases unmatched to any gene: 0. CDR1 MNHEY and CDR2 SVGAGI come from the germline V gene. This CDR3 region has 12 residues. The CDR3 is CASSYQGAEAFF. The DNA of the CDR3 is TGTGCCAGCAGTTACCAGGGGGCTGAAGCTTTCTTT.

J is TRBJ2-1 and V is TRBV7-2; 10 nucleotides align to TRBD2. V shed 3 bases and J 8 bases; nucleotides not matched to a gene: 7. Germline CDR1 reads SGHTA; CDR2 reads FQGNSA. The length of the CDR3 is 15 residues. CDR3 region: CASSLTSGFIDEQFF. DNA of the CDR3: TGTGCCAGCAGCTTGACTAGCGGGTTTATCGATGAGCAGTTCTTC.

The chain uses TRBV6-1 and TRBJ2-3; maybe TRBD2 (6 bases). CDR1 and CDR2 (germline): MNHNS, SASEGT. V was pared by 1 base and J by 3 bases, with 11 bases between. The CDR3 length is 15 residues. The CDR3 is CASSEVPGRTDTQYF. For the CDR3, the DNA is TGTGCCAGCAGTGAAGTCCCGGGGAGGACAGATACGCAGTATTTT.

The V gene is TRBV5-1, the J gene TRBJ2-1; 7 bases match TRBD1. Germline V gene lookup returns CDR1 SGHRS and CDR2 YFSETQ. With 0 bases clipped from V and 1 base from J, the junction kept 4 bases outside the gene matches. The CDR3 is 16 residues long. The CDR3 nucleotides are TGCGCCAGCAGCTTGGGGGGGACAGAGTCCTACAATGAGCAGTTCTTC. Protein: CASSLGGTESYNEQFF.

The chain recombines TRBV9 with TRBJ2-1, with D tentatively TRBD2 (6 bases). The CDR3 consists of 15 residues. The V gene's germline CDR1 is SGDLS and CDR2 YYNGEE. The ends were cut back, 3 bases at V and 2 bases at J, with 12 bases in the middle. The CDR3 nucleotides read TGTGCCAGCAGCGCCGAGGAGGGCCCCTACAATGAGCAGTTCTTC. Amino acids: CASSAEEGPYNEQFF. The full variable domain, with the rest looked up from reference TRBV9 and TRBJ2-1, is DSGVTQTPKHLITATGQRVTLRCSPRSGDLSVYWYQQSLDQGLQFLIQYYNGEERAKGNILERFSAQQFPDLHSELNLSSLELGDSALYFCASSAEEGPYNEQFFGPGTRLTVL.

The rearrangement uses TRBV27 and TRBJ2-5; D remains ambiguous. V gave up 4 bases and J gave up 4 bases, with 7 bases separating them. Germline CDR1 reads MNHEY; CDR2 reads SMNVEV (reference sequence). This CDR3 is built from 12 residues. CDR3 in amino acids: CASSSRGETQYF. The CDR3 coding sequence is TGTGCCAGCAGTTCTAGAGGAGAGACCCAGTACTTC.

The chain recombines TRBV4-1 with TRBJ2-5, with no clear D. The V gene's germline CDR1 is MGHRA and CDR2 YSYEKL. V was pared by 0 bases and J by 4 bases, with 9 bases between. CDR3 length: 14 amino acids. Written as DNA, the CDR3 is TGCGCCAGCAGCCAAGAGGGCGCAGGAGAGACCCAGTACTTC. Translated, it gives CASSQEGAGETQYF.

The chain carries TRBV14 and TRBJ2-7, with a possible D match to TRBD1 (6 bases). CDR3 length: 14 amino acids. Trimming took 3 bases from V and 6 from J, leaving 15 bases between them. Looked up from germline, CDR1 is SGHDN and CDR2 is FVKESK. The CDR3 DNA follows: TGTGCCAGCAGCCAGCATCACAGGGTGGGCGAGCAGTACTTC. Residues: CASSQHHRVGEQYF.

V is TRBV6-1 and J is TRBJ2-3; weak D call: TRBD1 (6 bases). V was pared by 0 bases and J by 2 bases, with 24 bases between. Germline assignment: CDR1 MNHNS and CDR2 SASEGT. This CDR3 region has 20 residues. The CDR3 DNA reads as TGTGCCAGCAGTGAAGCAGACCGCAGGGGTAGCGTGGGGAACACAGATACGCAGTATTTT. Amino acid sequence: CASSEADRRGSVGNTDTQYF.

The chain carries TRBV7-8 and TRBJ2-7; D perhaps matches TRBD2 (6 bases). The CDR3 is 13 residues long. With 5 bases removed from V and 2 bases from J, the gap between germline ends came to 10 bases. Germline CDR1 reads SGHVS; CDR2 reads FQNEAQ. This CDR3 reads CASSRDLPYEQYF. The CDR3 bases are TGTGCCAGCAGCCGGGACTTACCCTACGAGCAGTACTTC.

This clone was observed a single time. The rearrangement links TRBV6-5 to TRBJ2-1, with TRBD2 identical over 7 bases. The V and J ends lost 2 bases and 6 bases, in that order; junction bases with no gene match: 7. Per germline, CDR1 MNHEY and CDR2 SVGAGI. The CDR3 totals 15 residues. The chain's CDR3 is CASSYKRGGVNEQFF. CDR3 nucleotides: TGTGCCAGCAGTTACAAAAGGGGAGGGGTCAATGAGCAGTTCTTC.

V usage is TRBV6-5 and J usage is TRBJ2-1; maybe TRBD1 (5 bases). The CDR3 extends over 11 amino acids. V lost 6 bases and J 9 bases, leaving 9 bases between the germline ends. In germline, CDR1 is MNHEY, CDR2 SVGAGI. The CDR3 DNA reads TGTGCCAGCAGGCTAGGGGCTGAGCAGTTCTTC. Encoded protein: CASRLGAEQFF.

This CDR3 reads CASSHQASGRDGYTF. In nucleotides, the CDR3 is TGCGCCAGCAGCCACCAGGCGTCAGGGAGGGATGGCTACACCTTC. The chain recombines TRBV4-1 with TRBJ1-2, with D possibly being TRBD1 (5 bases). Germline CDR1 MGHRA, CDR2 YSYEKL. There are 15 residues in the CDR3. The V end was cut by 3 bases, the J end by 6 bases, with 17 bases between.